A selection of T cell receptor beta chains follows, all from one sample in a study of blood T cell repertoires in COVID-19. Profiling relied on immunoSEQ multiplex PCR, and the TCRdb table lists in-frame clones only, not all of them. The sample comprises 130,000 or so clones, around 77% of which are singletons, and about a tenth rests with the top ten. Sequenced material: peripheral blood. The receptors come from a human donor in a cohort sampled during active COVID-19. The CDR3 runs from the conserved cysteine through the conserved F or W. The D gene is left open where the match is weak. Clone size is shown for a subset of rows, as once, few, many or a class of expanded clone.

J gene: TRBJ2-5
V gene: TRBV6-5
D gene: -
CDR3 length: 14
clone size: -
CDR3 protein: CASSYVGGQETQYF
CDR3 DNA: TGTGCCAGCAGTTACGTAGGCGGACAAGAGACCCAGTACTTC

J gene: TRBJ1-1
V gene: TRBV29-1
D gene: -
CDR3 length: 11
clone size: -
CDR3 protein: CSVVANTEAFF
CDR3 DNA: TGCAGCGTCGTGGCAAACACTGAAGCTTTCTTT

J gene: TRBJ1-1
V gene: TRBV15
D gene: TRBD1
CDR3 length: 13
clone size: -
CDR3 protein: CATSSHRGTEAFF
CDR3 DNA: TGTGCCACCAGCAGTCACAGGGGCACTGAAGCTTTCTTT

J gene: TRBJ2-7
V gene: TRBV29-1
D gene: TRBD1
CDR3 length: 14
clone size: -
CDR3 protein: CSVEIPQGAYEQYF
CDR3 DNA: TGCAGCGTTGAAATCCCACAGGGGGCATACGAGCAGTACTTC

J gene: TRBJ2-5
V gene: TRBV6-5
D gene: -
CDR3 length: 14
clone size: -
CDR3 protein: CASAGTAGWETQYF
CDR3 DNA: TGTGCCAGCGCCGGGACGGCGGGGTGGGAGACCCAGTACTTC

J gene: TRBJ2-7
V gene: TRBV28
D gene: -
CDR3 length: 12
clone size: -
CDR3 protein: CASSQGGYEQYF
CDR3 DNA: TGTGCCAGCAGTCAAGGGGGCTACGAGCAGTACTTC

J gene: TRBJ1-1
V gene: TRBV5-4
D gene: -
CDR3 length: 15
clone size: -
CDR3 protein: CVLIGQGPRNTEAFF
CDR3 DNA: TGTGTTCTCATTGGCCAGGGGCCGAGGAACACTGAAGCTTTCTTT

J gene: TRBJ2-2
V gene: TRBV10-2
D gene: TRBD2
CDR3 length: 14
clone size: -
CDR3 protein: CASRRSGDTGELFF
CDR3 DNA: TGCGCCAGCAGACGCAGCGGGGACACCGGGGAGCTGTTTTTT

J gene: TRBJ1-5
V gene: TRBV4-2
D gene: -
CDR3 length: 15
clone size: -
CDR3 protein: CASSQAADSNQPQHF
CDR3 DNA: TGTGCCAGCAGCCAAGCCGCGGATAGCAATCAGCCCCAGCATTTT

J gene: TRBJ1-2
V gene: TRBV5-1
D gene: TRBD1
CDR3 length: 14
clone size: -
CDR3 protein: CASSLPDRGGGYTF
CDR3 DNA: TGCGCCAGCAGCTTACCCGACAGGGGTGGTGGCTACACCTTC

J gene: TRBJ1-1
V gene: TRBV3-1/TRBV3-2
D gene: -
CDR3 length: 15
clone size: few
CDR3 protein: CASSPQGRGKTEAFF
CDR3 DNA: TGTGCCAGCAGCCCGCAGGGGAGGGGAAAGACTGAAGCTTTCTTT

J gene: TRBJ2-1
V gene: TRBV6-1
D gene: -
CDR3 length: 14
clone size: -
CDR3 protein: CASSELQDYNEQFF
CDR3 DNA: TGTGCCAGCAGTGAACTACAGGACTACAATGAGCAGTTCTTC

J gene: TRBJ2-5
V gene: TRBV5-4
D gene: TRBD2
CDR3 length: 17
clone size: -
CDR3 protein: CASSPAPAGTAQETQYF
CDR3 DNA: TGTGCCAGCAGCCCGGCCCCAGCGGGGACCGCACAAGAGACCCAGTACTTC

J gene: TRBJ1-1
V gene: TRBV11-2
D gene: -
CDR3 length: 11
clone size: -
CDR3 protein: CASKGYTEAFF
CDR3 DNA: TGTGCCAGCAAGGGGTACACTGAAGCTTTCTTT

J gene: TRBJ2-6
V gene: TRBV21-1
D gene: -
CDR3 length: 20
clone size: -
CDR3 protein: CASSKRDRGRLFSGANVLTF
CDR3 DNA: TGTGCCAGCAGCAAAAGGGACAGGGGGCGTCTTTTCTCTGGGGCCAACGTCCTGACTTTC

J gene: TRBJ1-1
V gene: TRBV29-1
D gene: -
CDR3 length: 14
clone size: -
CDR3 protein: CSVGGSISNTEAFF
CDR3 DNA: TGCAGCGTTGGAGGCAGCATCTCGAACACTGAAGCTTTCTTT

J gene: TRBJ2-5
V gene: TRBV7-2
D gene: TRBD2
CDR3 length: 18
clone size: -
CDR3 protein: CASSLTALAGGPQGAQYF
CDR3 DNA: TGTGCCAGCAGCTTAACCGCACTAGCGGGGGGGCCCCAGGGGGCCCAGTACTTC

J gene: TRBJ2-3
V gene: TRBV29-1
D gene: -
CDR3 length: 12
clone size: -
CDR3 protein: CSVHQGFDTQYF
CDR3 DNA: TGCAGCGTTCACCAGGGGTTTGATACGCAGTATTTT

J gene: TRBJ2-1
V gene: TRBV18
D gene: TRBD1
CDR3 length: 16
clone size: -
CDR3 protein: CASSPDRSNSYNEQFF
CDR3 DNA: TGTGCCAGCTCACCGGACAGGTCTAACTCCTACAATGAGCAGTTCTTC

J gene: TRBJ1-5
V gene: TRBV12-3/TRBV12-4
D gene: -
CDR3 length: 13
clone size: -
CDR3 protein: CASSLEAGQPQHF
CDR3 DNA: TGTGCCAGCAGTTTAGAGGCGGGTCAGCCCCAGCATTTT

J gene: TRBJ2-7
V gene: TRBV6-5
D gene: -
CDR3 length: 15
clone size: many
CDR3 protein: CASRAAGVSSYEQYF
CDR3 DNA: TGTGCCAGCAGAGCGGCAGGGGTGAGCTCCTACGAGCAGTACTTC

J gene: TRBJ1-2
V gene: TRBV28
D gene: -
CDR3 length: 17
clone size: -
CDR3 protein: CASSPLENSGSNYGYTF
CDR3 DNA: TGTGCCAGCAGTCCCCTTGAGAACAGCGGCAGTAACTATGGCTACACCTTC

J gene: TRBJ2-5
V gene: TRBV11-3
D gene: -
CDR3 length: 15
clone size: -
CDR3 protein: CASSLGVQNQETQYF
CDR3 DNA: TGTGCCAGCAGCTTAGGGGTACAGAACCAAGAGACCCAGTACTTC

J gene: TRBJ2-2
V gene: TRBV5-1
D gene: -
CDR3 length: 16
clone size: few
CDR3 protein: CASSQQGLSNTGELFF
CDR3 DNA: TGCGCCAGCAGCCAACAGGGTTTATCGAACACCGGGGAGCTGTTTTTT

J gene: TRBJ2-7
V gene: TRBV5-1
D gene: -
CDR3 length: 14
clone size: few
CDR3 protein: CASSDPGHIYEQYF
CDR3 DNA: TGCGCCAGCAGCGATCCGGGACATATATACGAGCAGTACTTC

J gene: TRBJ1-2
V gene: TRBV4-2
D gene: -
CDR3 length: 16
clone size: few
CDR3 protein: CASSQELGRINYGYTF
CDR3 DNA: TGTGCCAGCAGCCAAGAGCTGGGGAGGATTAACTATGGCTACACCTTC

J gene: TRBJ2-5
V gene: TRBV18
D gene: -
CDR3 length: 13
clone size: -
CDR3 protein: CASSPGQQETQYF
CDR3 DNA: TGTGCCAGCTCACCAGGACAGCAAGAGACCCAGTACTTC

J gene: TRBJ2-1
V gene: TRBV4-1
D gene: TRBD2
CDR3 length: 16
clone size: few
CDR3 protein: CASSRNAGGSYNEQFF
CDR3 DNA: TGCGCCAGCAGCCGAAACGCGGGGGGGAGCTACAATGAGCAGTTCTTC

J gene: TRBJ2-2
V gene: TRBV21-1
D gene: -
CDR3 length: 16
clone size: few
CDR3 protein: CASSKVIRGGTGELFF
CDR3 DNA: TGTGCCAGCAGCAAAGTAATAAGGGGGGGCACCGGGGAGCTGTTTTTT

J gene: TRBJ1-2
V gene: TRBV27
D gene: TRBD1
CDR3 length: 17
clone size: -
CDR3 protein: CASSPSGTGPANYGYTF
CDR3 DNA: TGTGCCAGCAGTCCCTCCGGGACAGGGCCAGCTAACTATGGCTACACCTTC

J gene: TRBJ2-6
V gene: TRBV5-4
D gene: -
CDR3 length: 20
clone size: -
CDR3 protein: CASSSGLRSGVASGANVLTF
CDR3 DNA: TGTGCCAGCAGCTCGGGACTGAGGTCGGGGGTTGCCTCTGGGGCCAACGTCCTGACTTTC

J gene: TRBJ2-6
V gene: TRBV5-1
D gene: -
CDR3 length: 15
clone size: -
CDR3 protein: CASSRTMSGANVLTF
CDR3 DNA: TGCGCCAGCTCCCGGACAATGTCTGGGGCCAACGTCCTGACTTTC

J gene: TRBJ2-1
V gene: TRBV28
D gene: TRBD2
CDR3 length: 14
clone size: -
CDR3 protein: CASSFPYSGNEQFF
CDR3 DNA: TGTGCCAGCAGTTTCCCCTATAGCGGGAATGAGCAGTTCTTC

J gene: TRBJ2-4
V gene: TRBV19
D gene: TRBD1
CDR3 length: 16
clone size: once
CDR3 protein: CASSGGQGDLKNIQYF
CDR3 DNA: TGTGCCAGTAGTGGGGGACAGGGCGACTTAAAAAACATTCAGTACTTC

J gene: TRBJ1-2
V gene: TRBV27
D gene: TRBD1
CDR3 length: 15
clone size: -
CDR3 protein: CASGRQGASSYGYTF
CDR3 DNA: TGTGCCAGCGGCCGACAGGGTGCCTCTTCTTATGGCTACACCTTC

J gene: TRBJ1-5
V gene: TRBV6-2/TRBV6-3
D gene: TRBD1
CDR3 length: 16
clone size: -
CDR3 protein: CASSPWTGLIDQPQHF
CDR3 DNA: TGTGCCAGCAGTCCCTGGACAGGGCTCATCGATCAGCCCCAGCATTTT

J gene: TRBJ1-1
V gene: TRBV10-2
D gene: TRBD1
CDR3 length: 15
clone size: -
CDR3 protein: CASSESTGGSTEAFF
CDR3 DNA: TGCGCCAGCAGTGAGTCGACAGGGGGGAGCACTGAAGCTTTCTTT

J gene: TRBJ2-3
V gene: TRBV2
D gene: -
CDR3 length: 15
clone size: few
CDR3 protein: CASSAGIASTDTQYF
CDR3 DNA: TGTGCCAGCAGTGCGGGGATCGCTAGCACAGATACGCAGTATTTT

J gene: TRBJ1-4
V gene: TRBV6-5
D gene: TRBD1
CDR3 length: 16
clone size: -
CDR3 protein: CASSYAYRGLNEKLFF
CDR3 DNA: TGTGCCAGCAGTTACGCTTACAGGGGGCTTAATGAAAAACTGTTTTTT

J gene: TRBJ1-4
V gene: TRBV4-2
D gene: TRBD1
CDR3 length: 15
clone size: -
CDR3 protein: CASSQDSRGLEKLFF
CDR3 DNA: TGTGCCAGCAGCCAAGATAGCAGGGGGCTTGAAAAACTGTTTTTT

J gene: TRBJ2-1
V gene: TRBV7-9
D gene: TRBD2
CDR3 length: 19
clone size: -
CDR3 protein: CASSLEGLAGGLAYNEQFF
CDR3 DNA: TGTGCCAGCAGCTTAGAGGGACTAGCGGGGGGACTCGCTTACAATGAGCAGTTCTTC

J gene: TRBJ1-1
V gene: TRBV25-1
D gene: -
CDR3 length: 12
clone size: -
CDR3 protein: CASSGLQAEAFF
CDR3 DNA: TGTGCCAGCAGTGGTCTCCAGGCTGAGGCTTTCTTT

J gene: TRBJ1-2
V gene: TRBV3-1/TRBV3-2
D gene: TRBD1
CDR3 length: 15
clone size: -
CDR3 protein: CASSSQTGAEYGYTF
CDR3 DNA: TGTGCCAGCAGCTCGCAGACAGGGGCCGAGTATGGCTACACCTTC

J gene: TRBJ1-6
V gene: TRBV5-1
D gene: -
CDR3 length: 14
clone size: few
CDR3 protein: CASSLSREGSPLHF
CDR3 DNA: TGCGCCAGCAGCTTGTCCAGGGAAGGGTCACCCCTCCACTTT

J gene: TRBJ2-5
V gene: TRBV10-1
D gene: TRBD1
CDR3 length: 14
clone size: -
CDR3 protein: CASSGTGVKETQYF
CDR3 DNA: TGCGCCAGCAGCGGGACAGGCGTCAAAGAGACCCAGTACTTC

J gene: TRBJ2-7
V gene: TRBV10-3
D gene: TRBD1
CDR3 length: 13
clone size: few
CDR3 protein: CAISRDRAYEQYF
CDR3 DNA: TGTGCCATCAGCCGGGACAGGGCCTACGAGCAGTACTTC

J gene: TRBJ2-7
V gene: TRBV6-5
D gene: TRBD1
CDR3 length: 15
clone size: -
CDR3 protein: CASSYHRTGPYEQYF
CDR3 DNA: TGTGCCAGCAGTTACCACCGGACAGGACCGTACGAGCAGTACTTC